Each of the 18 T cell receptor beta chains below was sequenced from the same sample in a study of shared clonotypes between healthy human individuals. TCRdb's copy holds only in-frame clones and misses some; the assay was immunoSEQ multiplex PCR. The sample consists of around 750,000 clones, approximately 79% of them appearing once. Sequenced input: memory CD4+ T cells sorted from blood. Regarding subset: CD45RA-negative fraction. The source of these receptors is a woman in her twenties or thirties in good health.

This chain links TRBV28 with TRBJ2-5, with 12 bases aligning to TRBD2. CDR3 length: 18 amino acids. In germline, CDR1 is MDHEN, CDR2 SYDVKM. With V trimmed by 5 bases and J by 4 bases, 14 bases remained unmatched. The CDR3 DNA follows: TGTGCCAGCAGTGAGACTAGCGGGAGTCTGAAGGGGGGAGAGACCCAGTACTTC. This sequence encodes CASSETSGSLKGGETQYF.

The V gene is TRBV27, the J gene TRBJ2-3, with D unclear. The ends were cut back, 3 bases at V and 1 base at J, with 14 bases in the middle. The CDR3 loop spans 16 amino acids. CDR1 is MNHEY and CDR2 is SMNVEV in the germline V gene (reference sequence). The CDR3 region is CASSFFGYGGTDTQYF. CDR3 coding DNA: TGTGCCAGCAGTTTTTTCGGGTACGGAGGCACAGATACGCAGTATTTT.

This clone was observed a few times. The rearrangement joins TRBV19 to TRBJ2-6, with D maybe TRBD1 (5 bases). The germline V gene encodes CDR1 LNHDA and CDR2 SQIVND (reference sequence). The CDR3 sequence is 14 residues long. V was shortened by 8 bases and J by 2 bases, with 10 bases between the two germline ends. For the CDR3, the DNA is TGTGCCAGTCAAAGGGGCACTGGGGCCAACGTCCTGACTTTC. This sequence encodes CASQRGTGANVLTF.

The CDR3 DNA reads as TGTGCCAGCAAGGGGCAAGCGAAGTACGAGCAGTACTTC. This encodes CASKGQAKYEQYF. The chain employs TRBV2 and TRBJ2-7, with D tentatively TRBD1 (5 bases). Per germline, CDR1 SNHLY and CDR2 FYNNEI. V gave up 7 bases and J gave up 4 bases, with 14 bases separating them. This CDR3 comprises 13 residues.

The chain carries TRBV6-6 and TRBJ2-3; D remains ambiguous. The CDR3 consists of 14 residues. With 0 bases removed from V and 0 bases from J, the gap between germline ends came to 4 bases. The germline V gene encodes CDR1 MNHNY and CDR2 SVGAGI (reference sequence). Written as DNA, the CDR3 is TGTGCCAGCAGTTACTCCTGGAGCACAGATACGCAGTATTTT. Encoded protein: CASSYSWSTDTQYF.

CDR3 sequence: CASSSKFNQPQHF. CDR3 DNA sequence: TGTGCCAGCAGTTCAAAGTTCAATCAGCCCCAGCATTTT. The chain has TRBV6-1 and TRBJ1-5; no reliable D call. This CDR3 region has 13 residues. V lost 5 bases to trimming and J lost 3 bases, with 8 bases between them. Per the germline V gene, CDR1 is MNHNS and CDR2 is SASEGT.

The rearrangement links TRBV6-5 to TRBJ2-5; D unclear. Germline V CDR1 and CDR2: MNHEY, SVGAGI. The V gene lost 0 bases and the J gene lost 0 bases, with 5 bases spanning the gap. The CDR3 runs 14 residues. CDR3 in amino acids: CASSYSGYQETQYF. CDR3 DNA: TGTGCCAGCAGTTACTCCGGGTACCAAGAGACCCAGTACTTC.

V and J are TRBV2 and TRBJ1-1; D is unresolved. Germline V gives CDR1 SNHLY, CDR2 FYNNEI. Trimming removed 0 bases at V and 0 bases at J, with 11 bases between. The CDR3 loop spans 16 amino acids. For the CDR3, the DNA is TGTGCCAGCAGTGAAGCAGGGTCCCGCTTGAACACTGAAGCTTTCTTT. Amino acids: CASSEAGSRLNTEAFF.

To note about this clone: One junction end does not reproduce the germline sequence, and a read error may be involved. V usage is TRBV20-1 and J usage is TRBJ2-3; 8 bases fit TRBD2. This CDR3 contains 11 residues. The germline V gene has CDR1 DFQATT and CDR2 SNEGSKA (reference sequence). The CDR3 bases are TGTGGGCTAGCGGGTTCAGATACGCAGTATTTT. Translating gives CGLAGSDTQYF.

This chain connects TRBV2 to TRBJ2-1; the match to TRBD2 covers 7 bases. The CDR3 runs 14 residues. Germline CDR1 reads SNHLY; CDR2 reads FYNNEI. V was pared by 7 bases and J by 8 bases, with 11 bases of the junction left unmatched. The CDR3 DNA reads TGTGCCAGCAAAGGACTAGTGGTCGGGGATGAGCAGTTCTTC. It yields the protein CASKGLVVGDEQFF.

The rearrangement joins TRBV27 to TRBJ2-7; no definite D call. From germline, CDR1 is MNHEY and CDR2 SMNVEV (reference sequence). The V gene lost 1 base and the J gene lost 3 bases, with 10 bases spanning the gap. The CDR3 is 14 amino acids. The CDR3 bases are TGTGCCAGCAGTTTATTGCCCTCGGACTACGAGCAGTACTTC. Its protein is CASSLLPSDYEQYF.

J is TRBJ2-7 and V is TRBV4-1, with 8 nucleotides matching TRBD2. In germline, CDR1 is MGHRA, CDR2 YSYEKL. Losses at the gene ends were 1 base for V and 6 bases for J; bases not matched to a gene: 8. The CDR3 covers 15 residues. CDR3: CASSQVSGIPGEQYF. DNA of the CDR3: TGCGCCAGCAGCCAAGTTAGCGGGATACCGGGCGAGCAGTACTTC.

The CDR3: CASSQDGSGRYEQYF. Here the CDR3 DNA reads TGCGCCAGCAGCCAAGATGGTAGCGGGAGGTACGAGCAGTACTTC. The J gene is TRBJ2-7, the V gene TRBV4-1; 10 bases align to TRBD2. The CDR3 consists of 15 residues. CDR1 and CDR2 (germline): MGHRA, YSYEKL. V lost 0 bases to trimming and J lost 4 bases; unmatched junction nucleotides: 3.

The J gene is TRBJ2-2, the V gene TRBV6-4, with 7 bases matching TRBD2. The V and J ends lost 0 bases and 5 bases, in that order; junction bases with no gene match: 6. The CDR3 is made up of 16 amino acids. The germline V gene encodes CDR1 MRHNA and CDR2 SNTAGT. The DNA of the CDR3 is TGTGCCAGCAGTGACTCGGCGGGAGCCCAAACCGGGGAGCTGTTTTTT. Encoded protein: CASSDSAGAQTGELFF.

The chain has TRBV29-1 and TRBJ2-7; D is unresolved. The CDR3 runs to 14 residues. Trimming cost V 7 bases and J 5 bases, with 21 bases left between them. CDR1 is SQVTM and CDR2 is ANQGSEA in the germline V gene. The CDR3 region is CSGTTGLPKDEQYF. The DNA of the CDR3 is TGCAGCGGCACCACCGGGCTCCCAAAAGACGAGCAGTACTTC.

This rearrangement joins TRBV9 to TRBJ2-1, with 9 bases aligning to TRBD2. The germline V gene encodes CDR1 SGDLS and CDR2 YYNGEE. This CDR3 spans 16 amino acids. Unmatched junction bases numbered 9, after V lost 0 bases and J lost 8 bases. CDR3 region: CASSVAWGSGSHEQFF. CDR3 nucleotide sequence: TGTGCCAGCAGCGTAGCTTGGGGTAGCGGGAGCCATGAGCAGTTCTTC.

The chain combines TRBV7-2 with TRBJ1-3; 7 bases are a match to TRBD1. With 5 bases clipped from V and 0 bases from J, the junction kept 7 bases outside the gene matches. The CDR3 is 16 residues long. Germline V gene sequence: CDR1 SGHTA, CDR2 FQGNSA. This CDR3 is CASSPEGQASGNTIYF. CDR3 nucleotides: TGTGCCAGCAGCCCAGAAGGACAGGCCTCTGGAAACACCATATATTTT. Using reference TRBV7-2 and TRBJ1-3 for the parts outside the CDR3, the full variable domain is GAGVSQSPSNKVTEKGKDVELRCDPISGHTALYWYRQSLGQGLEFLIYFQGNSAPDKSGLPSDRFSAERTGGSVSTLTIQRTQQEDSAVYLCASSPEGQASGNTIYFGEGSWLTVV.

This rearrangement joins TRBV6-1 to TRBJ2-1; D remains ambiguous. CDR3 length: 12 residues. Germline loops: CDR1 MNHNS, CDR2 SASEGT. V dropped 2 bases and J dropped 7 bases, with 6 bases sitting between them. The CDR3 nucleotides are TGTGCCAGCAGTGAAAGGTGGAATGAGCAGTTCTTC. This encodes CASSERWNEQFF.